This T cell receptor beta chain appears in the sequencing data of a study of T cell responses to AZD1222 COVID-19 vaccine. Study findings and constraints: Mostly white British, mostly female donors; authors suggested clonal diversity may be underestimated. Among those given AZD1222, only six or seven were seropositive at baseline.

As concerns this clone: Its matching antigen is unknown.

With V trimmed by 6 bases and J by 5 bases, 7 bases remained unmatched. CDR3 length: 15 residues. From germline, CDR1 is MNHEY and CDR2 SVGAGI. Second doses were pooled across both intervals (about 4 or about 12 weeks). Clones were read by immunoSEQ multiplex PCR, and TCRdb kept only the in-frame ones, dropping some. The sample consists of 110,000 to 150,000 clones, roughly 93% of them appearing once. Sequences were derived from peripheral blood, sampled 28 days after the second AZD1222 dose. The origin of this receptor is an adult who received the AZD1222 COVID-19 vaccine. V usage is TRBV6-5 and J usage is TRBJ1-5; TRBD1 matches at 10 bases. The CDR3 coding sequence is TGTGCCAGCAGGCGCGGGACAGGGGCGGATCAGCCCCAGCATTTT. Protein sequence: CASRRGTGADQPQHF.